This T cell receptor beta chain stems from a study of metastatic and nonmetastatic thyroid tumors. Study details: Comparative analysis of repertoires was undertaken across blood and tumor or nodule tissue obtained from malignant and benign thyroid patients.

Findings and limits, study-wide: Significantly greater TCR beta diversity was reportedly found in malignant thyroid tumors than in benign nodules (in blood and tumor).

Only a few counts were recorded for this clone. Antigen: not known. Trimming stripped 6 bases from V and 7 bases from J, with 9 bases between. The CDR3 runs 11 residues. Each patient went into thyroid surgery without having received any treatment. Authors' analysis steps: Variation in CDR3 across clinicopathological groups served as the basis for constructing a distant-metastasis classifier in papillary thyroid cancer. Using MiXCR, TCRdb re-called clones from the PCR reads. These V and J calls are TCRdb output, not the study's own analysis. The repertoire includes thousands of clones, approximately 35% of them detected once, and roughly a third sits in the top ten.

The sequenced sample was adjacent normal tissue. This sequence originates from a female donor with papillary thyroid cancer or a benign thyroid nodule (not recorded which). Some clones in this sample may be carry-over from other donors' samples. The chain combines TRBV12-3 or TRBV12-4 with TRBJ1-1; D is ambiguous. The chain's CDR3 is CASRSGLEAFF. CDR3 DNA: TGTGCCAGCAGGAGCGGGCTTGAAGCTTTCTTT.